This T cell receptor beta chain was identified in a study of human T cells and chemical hapten exposure. As for the study in general: Patch tests put 0.01% DPC on the upper back, and the results were checked at 6 days.

This clonotype was counted a few times. Its matching antigen is unknown. Time point described: pre-sensitization, week 0. Treatment of the sample: therapeutic diphenylcyclopropenone sensitization with weekly scalp DPC. Whole-study results and caveats: As patch test score rose, PT1 expanded TCR counts tended to rise as well. There were significantly more large CDR3 similarity clusters among expanded TCRs than among controls.

The CDR3 length is 14 residues. Between the trimmed V and J ends, which lost 4 bases and 4 bases, there was a span of 14 bases. Germline CDR1 reads SGHRS; CDR2 reads YFSETQ. Separate cDNA molecules received unique molecular identifiers, which the library attached to them. TCRdb recomputed calls from the RACE reads with MiXCR, one row per CDR3 protein. Of 60,000 or so distinct CDR3 sequences listed, more than 8% are singletons. The chain joins TRBV5-1 to TRBJ1-2; a possible D gene is TRBD1 (5 bases). Sequencing was performed on whole blood, taken in connection with sensitization to the hapten diphenylcyclopropenone (DPC). This TCR came from a man aged 40-55 years with alopecia areata. Some clones in this sample may be carry-over from other donors' samples. This CDR3 reads CASSQSGATYGYTF. CDR3 DNA: TGCGCCAGCAGCCAAAGCGGGGCAACCTATGGCTACACCTTC.